The 17 T cell receptor beta chains listed next were all sequenced from one sample in a study of shared clonotypes between healthy human individuals. TCRdb keeps only in-frame clones here, not all; method: immunoSEQ multiplex PCR. The table records about 380,000 clones, around 96% of them present only once. Sequencing used memory CD8+ T cells sorted from blood. Subset defined: CD45RO+ cells pooled with CCR7-negative TemRA cells. The receptors were gathered from a man under 40 in good health.

The chain recombines TRBV28 with TRBJ1-4; 12 bases fit TRBD1. Trimming at V came to 3 bases and at J to 8 bases, leaving 4 bases not matched to a gene. The CDR3 spans 15 residues. Germline CDR1 MDHEN, CDR2 SYDVKM. The CDR3 DNA is TGTGCCAGCAGTTTTGGCGGGACAGGGGGCGAAAAACTGTTTTTT. It yields the protein CASSFGGTGGEKLFF.

The count of this clone is one. CDR3 amino acids: CASSQGANVLTF. As DNA, the CDR3 is TGTGCCAGCAGTCAGGGGGCCAACGTCCTGACTTTC. The chain recombines TRBV2 with TRBJ2-6; no firm D call. Germline values: CDR1 SNHLY, CDR2 FYNNEI. There are 12 residues in the CDR3. V was pared by 5 bases and J by 4 bases, with 3 bases between. Full variable domain (missing parts from reference TRBV2 and TRBJ2-6): EPEVTQTPSHQVTQMGQEVILRCVPISNHLYFYWYRQILGQKVEFLVSFYNNEISEKSEIFDDQFSVERPDGSNFTLKIRSTKLEDSAMYFCASSQGANVLTFGAGSRLTVL.

This sequence joins TRBV25-1 and TRBJ2-2; TRBD2 matches 7 bases. The CDR3 runs 14 residues. Germline loops: CDR1 MGHDK, CDR2 SYGVNS. V trimming: 7 bases; J trimming: 4 bases; junction bases outside the gene matches: 6. CDR3 nucleotide sequence: TGTGCCAGCAAAATTAGCGGGTCCACCGGGGAGCTGTTTTTT. Protein product: CASKISGSTGELFF.

The chain recombines TRBV30 with TRBJ1-1; 7 nucleotides match TRBD1. CDR1 GTSNPN and CDR2 SVGIG come from the germline V gene (reference sequence). CDR3 length: 12 residues. The ends lost 2 bases at V and 7 bases at J; junction bases unmatched: 4. CDR3 bases: TGTGCCTGGAGTATCGGACAGGTTGAAGCTTTCTTT. Protein sequence: CAWSIGQVEAFF.

This chain joins TRBV19 and TRBJ2-7, with 13 bases fitting TRBD2. Germline assignment: CDR1 LNHDA and CDR2 SQIVND (reference sequence). Trimming removed 5 bases from V and 1 base from J; junction bases left unmatched: 2. This CDR3 has 15 amino acids. Here the CDR3 reads CASSSGLAGSYEQYF. The CDR3 region has the DNA TGTGCCAGTAGTTCGGGACTAGCGGGATCCTACGAGCAGTACTTC.

The genes are TRBV28 and TRBJ1-5; 7 positions match TRBD1. The length of the CDR3 is 15 residues. The junction had 11 bases not matched to a gene; V was cut back by 5 bases and J by 7 bases. From germline, CDR1 is MDHEN and CDR2 SYDVKM. In DNA form, the CDR3 reads TGTGCCAGCAGTCTGGCAGGGGGAAGAGGCCAGCCCCAGCATTTT. Translating gives CASSLAGGRGQPQHF.

CDR3 loop: CASSGGRGTKFTGELFF. The CDR3 DNA reads TGCGCCAGCAGCGGGGGGCGCGGGACTAAATTCACCGGGGAGCTGTTTTTT. The chain employs TRBV4-1 and TRBJ2-2, with D possibly matching TRBD2 (7 bases). V lost 5 bases, J lost 4 bases, and 20 bases lay in between. The CDR3 loop spans 17 amino acids. The germline V gene encodes CDR1 MGHRA and CDR2 YSYEKL.

The chain combines TRBV19 with TRBJ1-3; D is undetermined. V dropped 0 bases and J dropped 0 bases, with 9 bases sitting between them. The CDR3 covers 16 residues. Germline CDR1 reads LNHDA; CDR2 reads SQIVND (reference sequence). CDR3 sequence reads: CASSIDASASGNTIYF. In nucleotides, the CDR3 is TGTGCCAGTAGTATAGATGCGTCAGCCTCTGGAAACACCATATATTTT.

V is TRBV4-1 and J is TRBJ2-7; TRBD1 or TRBD2 may be the D gene (5 bases each). V was clipped by 1 base and J by 4 bases, with 17 bases between them. Germline V lookup: CDR1 MGHRA, CDR2 YSYEKL. There are 16 residues in the CDR3. The CDR3 region is CASSQVYAGRRYEQYF. CDR3 sequence (DNA): TGCGCCAGCAGCCAAGTATATGCAGGGAGAAGGTACGAGCAGTACTTC.

The rearrangement uses TRBV7-8 and TRBJ1-2; D call uncertain. Germline CDR1 reads SGHVS; CDR2 reads FQNEAQ. The CDR3 totals 13 residues. The V gene lost 4 bases and the J gene lost 1 base, with 7 bases spanning the gap. CDR3: CASSSRLNYGYTF. The DNA of the CDR3 is TGTGCCAGCAGCTCCCGCCTTAACTATGGCTACACCTTC.

This chain links TRBV5-1 with TRBJ2-3, with D unclear. The germline V gene has CDR1 SGHRS and CDR2 YFSETQ. The CDR3 totals 14 residues. V lost 2 bases to trimming and J lost 0 bases, with 7 bases between them. The CDR3 bases are TGCGCCAGCAGCTTTTGGTCTAGCACAGATACGCAGTATTTT. Its protein product is CASSFWSSTDTQYF. Combining the CDR3 with reference TRBV5-1 and TRBJ2-3 gives the whole variable domain KAGVTQTPRYLIKTRGQQVTLSCSPISGHRSVSWYQQTPGQGLQFLFEYFSETQRNKGNFPGRFSGRQFSNSRSEMNVSTLELGDSALYLCASSFWSSTDTQYFGPGTRLTVL.

The V call is TRBV4-2, the J call TRBJ2-2; 13 bases agree with TRBD2. This CDR3 region has 19 residues. The ends lost 3 bases at V and 4 bases at J; junction bases unmatched: 11. Germline V CDR1 and CDR2: LGHNA, YNFKEQ. CDR3 DNA: TGTGCCAGCAGCCACAGGACTAGCGGGAGACTGAAGGGCACCGGGGAGCTGTTTTTT. Encoded protein: CASSHRTSGRLKGTGELFF.

This clone was observed once. The CDR3 loop reads CASSAFLVGTQIWHYF. In nucleotides, the CDR3 is TGTGCCAGCAGTGCCTTCCTCGTGGGCACACAGATTTGGCATTATTTT. J is TRBJ2-3 and V is TRBV2, with D hard to call. V lost 4 bases and J lost 15, with 29 bases in between. The CDR3 length is 16 residues. Germline V CDR1 and CDR2: SNHLY, FYNNEI.

This chain joins TRBV28 and TRBJ1-1, with unresolved D. V was clipped by 3 bases and J by 0 bases, with 8 bases between them. The CDR3 loop spans 14 amino acids. From germline, CDR1 is MDHEN and CDR2 SYDVKM. The CDR3: CASSLFVVNTEAFF. The CDR3 nucleotides read TGTGCCAGCAGTTTGTTCGTCGTGAACACTGAAGCTTTCTTT.

The chain uses TRBV27 and TRBJ1-1; D unresolved. This CDR3 region has 14 residues. Germline V gives CDR1 MNHEY, CDR2 SMNVEV (reference sequence). V was shortened by 4 bases and J by 5 bases, with 14 bases between the two germline ends. CDR3 sequence (DNA): TGTGCCAGCAGTTCTCCCGGCGCGGGGACTGAAGCTTTCTTT. This sequence encodes CASSSPGAGTEAFF.

The V and J genes are TRBV27 and TRBJ1-5, with 7 bases matching TRBD1. The CDR3 runs to 15 residues. Trimming removed 6 bases from V and 2 bases from J; junction bases left unmatched: 7. Germline CDR1 reads MNHEY; CDR2 reads SMNVEV (reference sequence). DNA of the CDR3: TGTGCCAGCAGCCCCGACAGGGTCGGCAATCAGCCCCAGCATTTT. It specifies CASSPDRVGNQPQHF.

In its sample, this clone was seen once. The chain combines TRBV7-9 with TRBJ1-2, with TRBD1 as a possible D gene (6 bases). Per the germline V gene, CDR1 is SEHNR and CDR2 is FQNEAQ (reference sequence). Between the trimmed V and J ends, which lost 5 bases and 6 bases, there was a span of 16 bases. The CDR3 contains 14 residues. The chain's CDR3 is CASSPDDRYNGYTF. The CDR3 bases are TGTGCCAGCAGCCCGGACGACAGGTACAATGGCTACACCTTC.